A single sample is the source of the 8 T cell receptor beta chains below, sequenced in a study of PD-L1 blockade in urothelial cancer. Profiled with immunoSEQ multiplex PCR; TCRdb holds only in-frame clones, not every one. The sample lists tens of thousands of clones; approximately 84% were seen once. Material: PBMCs, obtained around atezolizumab (anti-PD-L1) treatment. These receptors were taken from a man between 60 and 70 years old with urothelial cancer.

The chain carries TRBV5-1 and TRBJ2-3, with D unresolved. The CDR3 runs 13 residues. CDR1 and CDR2 (germline): SGHRS, YFSETQ. Trimming shortened V by 1 base and J by 2 bases, and 5 bases separated the two germline ends. This CDR3 is CASSLTVTDTQYF. The CDR3 DNA follows: TGCGCCAGCAGCTTGACTGTCACAGATACGCAGTATTTT.

This clone was recorded only once. The CDR3 here is CASSPGQGKMNTEAFF. The CDR3 DNA sequence: TGTGCCAGCAGCCCAGGACAGGGGAAAATGAACACTGAAGCTTTCTTT. V is TRBV7-9 and J is TRBJ1-1; 9 bases align to TRBD1. The V and J ends lost 5 bases and 0 bases, in that order; junction bases with no gene match: 7. The CDR3 consists of 16 residues. Germline CDR1 and CDR2: SEHNR and FQNEAQ (reference sequence).

The chain carries TRBV5-1 and TRBJ1-1; a possible D gene is TRBD1 (6 bases). In germline, CDR1 is SGHRS, CDR2 YFSETQ. This CDR3 spans 14 amino acids. Trimming removed 1 base from V and 4 bases from J, with 11 bases in between. This CDR3 reads CASSLYRAPTEAFF. The CDR3 region has the DNA TGCGCCAGCAGCTTGTACAGGGCTCCCACTGAAGCTTTCTTT.

The genes are TRBV10-2 and TRBJ1-5, with TRBD1 matching 10 bases. This CDR3 spans 16 amino acids. Trimming removed 6 bases from V and 1 base from J; junction bases left unmatched: 6. Germline-derived CDR1 and CDR2 are WSHSY and SAAADI. DNA of the CDR3: TGCGCCAGCAGGGAGGGACAGGGGACGAGCAATCAGCCCCAGCATTTT. This sequence encodes CASREGQGTSNQPQHF.

The chain has TRBV5-1 and TRBJ1-3; maybe TRBD1 (5 bases). The V end was cut by 1 base, the J end by 2 bases, with 7 bases between. Per germline, CDR1 SGHRS and CDR2 YFSETQ. The CDR3 is 14 amino acids. CDR3 amino acids: CASSLRGTGNTIYF. The CDR3 DNA reads TGCGCCAGCAGCTTGAGGGGAACTGGAAACACCATATATTTT.

The chain joins TRBV20-1 to TRBJ2-3; tentative D call: TRBD1 (6 bases). Trimming removed 6 bases from V and 9 bases from J, with 13 bases in between. The length of the CDR3 is 11 residues. CDR1 and CDR2 (germline): DFQATT, SNEGSKA (reference sequence). The CDR3 loop reads CSAPRGGTQYF. The DNA of the CDR3 is TGCAGTGCCCCCCGTGGGGGCACGCAGTATTTT.

The V and J genes are TRBV4-2 and TRBJ1-1; 11 positions agree with TRBD1. In germline, CDR1 is LGHNA, CDR2 YNFKEQ. The V segment lost 5 bases and the J segment 11 bases; nucleotides outside the gene matches: 7. CDR3 size: 13 residues. The CDR3 is CASSGRDRGGAFF. In DNA form, the CDR3 reads TGTGCCAGCAGCGGCCGGGACAGGGGGGGCGCTTTCTTT.

This chain uses TRBV10-3 with TRBJ1-2; D gene ambiguous. CDR3 length equals 13 residues. Germline CDR1 reads ENHRY; CDR2 reads SYGVKD. The V end lost 3 bases, the J end lost 4 bases, and 9 bases lay between the germline ends. The CDR3 coding sequence is TGTGCCATCAGTGACGGGGAGATCTATGGCTACACCTTC. Its translation is CAISDGEIYGYTF.